The 20 T cell receptor beta chains below were found in one sample sequenced in a study of PD-1 blockade in classical Hodgkin lymphoma. Patients all relapsed after autologous stem cell transplantation, and there was variation in brentuximab vedotin exposure. Researchers report purifying CD4+ T cells from thawed PBMCs by magnetic negative selection. Using immunoSEQ multiplex PCR, the repertoire was profiled, and TCRdb retains in-frame clones only, with some absent. The sample contains over 30,000 clones, approximately 92% of which appear only once. Sequenced material: CD4+ T cells from blood, taken at baseline. Source of these receptors: a human donor with classical Hodgkin lymphoma.

V is TRBV5-4 and J is TRBJ1-1; D might be TRBD1 (5 bases). The CDR3 consists of 13 residues. CDR1 SGHNT and CDR2 YYREEE come from the germline V gene (reference sequence). Trimming removed 4 bases at V and 11 bases at J, with 18 bases between. The CDR3, as DNA: TGTGCCAGCAGCGGGGGAATGGGGGAAGAGGCTTTCTTT. It codes for CASSGGMGEEAFF.

This rearrangement joins TRBV11-2 to TRBJ2-5; 7 positions agree with TRBD2. V shed 1 base and J 11 bases; nucleotides not matched to a gene: 7. The germline V gene encodes CDR1 SGHAT and CDR2 FQNNGV. This CDR3 spans 13 amino acids. In DNA, the CDR3 is TGTGCCAGCAGCTTAGTCAGGGCGGGGGAGCAGTACTTC. This codes for CASSLVRAGEQYF.

The chain links TRBV21-1 to TRBJ2-5; TRBD1 reflects the table's D call only, with no check against the DNA. TRBV21-1 is termed a pseudogene. The CDR3 loop spans 14 amino acids. In nucleotides, the CDR3 is TGTGCCAGTGTGCGGAGACAGGGAAAGGAGACCCAGTACTTC. Translating it yields CASVRRQGKETQYF.

The chain's CDR3 is CASSSTLSLPEAFF. The DNA of the CDR3 is TGTGCCAGCAGCAGCACCCTAAGTTTACCTGAAGCTTTCTTT. This rearrangement joins TRBV7-2 to TRBJ1-1; no definite D call. The CDR3 loop spans 14 amino acids. Germline CDR1 and CDR2: SGHTA and FQGNSA. V shed 5 bases and J shed 6 bases, with 16 bases lying between them.

V and J are TRBV7-2 and TRBJ1-2, with D unresolved. V lost 5 bases and J 5 bases, leaving 18 bases between the germline ends. Germline CDR1 is SGHTA and CDR2 is FQGNSA. This CDR3 has 15 residues. CDR3 nucleotides: TGTGCCAGCAGCCCCAGCACCCCAACACCGTATGGCTACACCTTC. It is translated as CASSPSTPTPYGYTF.

This chain links TRBV27 with TRBJ2-3, with D possibly being TRBD1 (6 bases). The V gene's germline CDR1 is MNHEY and CDR2 SMNVEV (reference sequence). V dropped 4 bases and J dropped 8 bases, with 10 bases sitting between them. The CDR3 contains 12 residues. The CDR3 DNA sequence: TGTGCCAGCAGTTCCGGACAGCCTACGCAGTATTTT. Translating gives CASSSGQPTQYF.

The chain combines TRBV6-1 with TRBJ2-7, with 7 nucleotides matching TRBD2. CDR1 MNHNS and CDR2 SASEGT come from the germline V gene. V was pared by 2 bases and J by 5 bases, with 9 bases of the junction left unmatched. CDR3 length equals 15 residues. Written as DNA, the CDR3 is TGTGCCAGCAGTGAATTAGGAGGGAGGGTCCACGAGCAGTACTTC. This codes for CASSELGGRVHEQYF.

The chain joins TRBV5-6 to TRBJ2-3, with 8 bases aligning to TRBD2. Germline V lookup: CDR1 SGHDT, CDR2 YYEEEE. Trimming took 3 bases from V and 3 from J; bases not matched to a gene: 6. The CDR3 length is 15 residues. The DNA of the CDR3 is TGTGCCAGCAGCTCTAAACGACTAGCGACAGATACGCAGTATTTT. It encodes CASSSKRLATDTQYF. The entire variable domain, with the rest obtained from reference TRBV5-6 and TRBJ2-3, is as follows: DAGVTQSPTHLIKTRGQQVTLRCSPKSGHDTVSWYQQALGQGPQFIFQYYEEEERQRGNFPDRFSGHQFPNYSSELNVNALLLGDSALYLCASSSKRLATDTQYFGPGTRLTVL.

The rearrangement links TRBV7-3 to TRBJ1-2; perhaps TRBD1 as D (5 bases). This CDR3 has 13 amino acids. Germline lookup yields CDR1 SGHTA and CDR2 FQGTGA. The V end was cut by 5 bases, the J end by 8 bases, with 15 bases between. The DNA for the CDR3 is TGTGCCAGCAGCCTAGGGAGCCAGGGCGGCTACACCTTC. Its translation: CASSLGSQGGYTF.

This clone appeared once. This chain uses TRBV5-1 with TRBJ2-2; D is uncertain. This CDR3 contains 14 residues. Trimming took off 5 bases at V and 6 bases at J, with 14 bases between the two ends. Germline CDR1 SGHRS, CDR2 YFSETQ. CDR3 sequence (DNA): TGCGCCAGCAGTGATAGGCGTTCGTCCGGGGAGCTGTTTTTT. The encoded protein is CASSDRRSSGELFF.

The chain joins TRBV27 to TRBJ2-5; 15 nucleotides agree with TRBD2. CDR3 length: 17 amino acids. V lost 4 bases, J lost 4 bases, and 7 bases stayed unmatched. Germline V gene sequence: CDR1 MNHEY, CDR2 SMNVEV (reference sequence). DNA for the CDR3: TGTGCCAGCAGTTACGGACTAGCGGGAGGGCCCGCAGAGACCCAGTACTTC. Translation gives CASSYGLAGGPAETQYF.

The rearrangement uses TRBV6-1 and TRBJ2-7; TRBD2 matches at 12 bases. CDR1 is MNHNS and CDR2 is SASEGT in the germline V gene. The length of the CDR3 is 14 residues. V lost 11 bases and J lost 0; bases outside the gene matches: 5. The CDR3 DNA reads as TGTGCCGGACGGACTAGCGGGACCTCCTACGAGCAGTACTTC. It yields the protein CAGRTSGTSYEQYF.

This clone was seen a handful of times. The CDR3 region is CASSLEHGNTGELFF. In DNA, the CDR3 is TGTGCCAGCAGTCTCGAACATGGGAACACCGGGGAGCTGTTTTTT. V and J are TRBV2 and TRBJ2-2, with unresolved D. Trimming took off 5 bases at V and 1 base at J, with 11 bases between the two ends. Germline V gene sequence: CDR1 SNHLY, CDR2 FYNNEI. The CDR3 runs to 15 residues. Together with reference TRBV2 and TRBJ2-2, the CDR3 gives the full variable domain: EPEVTQTPSHQVTQMGQEVILRCVPISNHLYFYWYRQILGQKVEFLVSFYNNEISEKSEIFDDQFSVERPDGSNFTLKIRSTKLEDSAMYFCASSLEHGNTGELFFGEGSRLTVL.

The chain joins TRBV6-1 to TRBJ1-4; 9 nucleotides line up with TRBD1. Germline CDR1 reads MNHNS; CDR2 reads SASEGT. This CDR3 has 14 residues. Trimming removed 6 bases from V and 5 bases from J; junction bases left unmatched: 4. The CDR3 DNA is TGTGCCAGCAGCCGGGACAGGGCAAATGAAAAACTGTTTTTT. Its protein product is CASSRDRANEKLFF.

V is TRBV5-1 and J is TRBJ2-2; 10 bases line up with TRBD2. The CDR3 is 16 residues long. Germline CDR1 is SGHRS and CDR2 is YFSETQ. J gave up 5 bases and V 1 base, and 5 bases lay outside the gene matches. The CDR3: CASSLPSGSATGELFF. The DNA of the CDR3 is TGCGCCAGCAGCTTGCCTAGCGGGAGCGCGACCGGGGAGCTGTTTTTT.

Turning to this clone: Other DNA sequences in the same sample also yield this CDR3. The J gene is TRBJ2-3, the V gene TRBV9; tentatively, D is TRBD2 (6 bases). The CDR3 runs 15 residues. The germline V gene has CDR1 SGDLS and CDR2 YYNGEE. Trimming removed 0 bases from V and 3 bases from J, with 11 bases in between. The chain's CDR3 is CASSVVSGGTDTQYF. The DNA for the CDR3 is TGTGCCAGCAGCGTAGTTAGCGGCGGGACAGATACGCAGTATTTT.

The rearrangement uses TRBV30 and TRBJ1-1; TRBD1 agrees at 8 bases. The junction had 10 bases not matched to a gene; V was cut back by 2 bases and J by 5 bases. This CDR3 has 15 residues. CDR1 is GTSNPN, CDR2 SVGIG, per germline (reference sequence). The DNA for the CDR3 is TGTGCCTGGAGTAATATTGACAGGGGATGGACTGAAGCTTTCTTT. It encodes CAWSNIDRGWTEAFF.

The chain joins TRBV10-3 to TRBJ1-1; D gene ambiguous. Trimming stripped 4 bases from V and 4 bases from J, with 4 bases between. Germline CDR1 is ENHRY and CDR2 is SYGVKD. The CDR3 extends over 11 amino acids. The CDR3 DNA follows: TGTGCCATCAGTGTGGGCACTGAAGCTTTCTTT. Translating it yields CAISVGTEAFF.

The rearrangement links TRBV10-3 to TRBJ2-3; the D gene is possibly TRBD2 (6 bases). Trimming took off 8 bases at V and 0 bases at J, with 15 bases between the two ends. The CDR3 covers 15 residues. Germline V gene lookup returns CDR1 ENHRY and CDR2 SYGVKD. CDR3 in DNA: TGTGCCATCGGTGGGGCTAGCGTAAGCACAGATACGCAGTATTTT. Its translation is CAIGGASVSTDTQYF.

V is TRBV10-1 and J is TRBJ2-3; TRBD2 agrees at 9 bases. Losses at the gene ends were 2 bases for V and 14 bases for J; bases not matched to a gene: 8. This CDR3 comprises 13 residues. The germline V gene has CDR1 WNHNN and CDR2 SYGVQD (reference sequence). Here the CDR3 DNA reads TGCGCCAGCAGTGAGAGTAGCGGGAGTAGTCCGTATTTT. Amino acids: CASSESSGSSPYF.